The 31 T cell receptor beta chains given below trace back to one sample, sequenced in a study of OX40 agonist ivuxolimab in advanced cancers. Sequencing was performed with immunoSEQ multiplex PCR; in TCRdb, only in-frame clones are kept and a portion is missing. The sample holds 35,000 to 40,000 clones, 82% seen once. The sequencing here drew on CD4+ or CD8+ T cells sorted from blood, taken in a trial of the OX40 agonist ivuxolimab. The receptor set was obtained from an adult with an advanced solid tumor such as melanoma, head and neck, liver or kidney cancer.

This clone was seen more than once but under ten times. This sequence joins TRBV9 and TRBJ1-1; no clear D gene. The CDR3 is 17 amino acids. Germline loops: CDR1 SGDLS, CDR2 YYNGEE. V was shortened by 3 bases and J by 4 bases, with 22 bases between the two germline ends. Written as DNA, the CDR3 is TGTGCCAGCAGCGCACAACCCCATGGCATTGTTGGCACTGAAGCTTTCTTT. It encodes CASSAQPHGIVGTEAFF.

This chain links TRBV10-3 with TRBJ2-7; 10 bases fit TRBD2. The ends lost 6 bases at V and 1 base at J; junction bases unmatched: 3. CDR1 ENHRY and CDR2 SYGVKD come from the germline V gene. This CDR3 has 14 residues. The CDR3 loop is CAIRSGRESYEQYF. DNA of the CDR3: TGTGCCATCAGAAGCGGGAGGGAGTCCTACGAGCAGTACTTC.

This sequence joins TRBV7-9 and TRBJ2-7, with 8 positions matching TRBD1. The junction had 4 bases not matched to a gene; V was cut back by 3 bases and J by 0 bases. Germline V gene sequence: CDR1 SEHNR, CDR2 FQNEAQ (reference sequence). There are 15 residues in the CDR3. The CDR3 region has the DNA TGTGCCAGCAGCTTCACAGGGGGAAGCTCCTACGAGCAGTACTTC. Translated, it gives CASSFTGGSSYEQYF.

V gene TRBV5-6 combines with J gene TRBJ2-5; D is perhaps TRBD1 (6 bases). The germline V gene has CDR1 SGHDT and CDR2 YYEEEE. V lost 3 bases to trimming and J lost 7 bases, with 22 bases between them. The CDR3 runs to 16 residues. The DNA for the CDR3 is TGTGCCAGCAGCTCGGGACACGTCGAGGTATTGGGGACCCAGTACTTC. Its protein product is CASSSGHVEVLGTQYF. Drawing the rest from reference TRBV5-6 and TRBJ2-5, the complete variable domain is DAGVTQSPTHLIKTRGQQVTLRCSPKSGHDTVSWYQQALGQGPQFIFQYYEEEERQRGNFPDRFSGHQFPNYSSELNVNALLLGDSALYLCASSSGHVEVLGTQYFGPGTRLLVL.

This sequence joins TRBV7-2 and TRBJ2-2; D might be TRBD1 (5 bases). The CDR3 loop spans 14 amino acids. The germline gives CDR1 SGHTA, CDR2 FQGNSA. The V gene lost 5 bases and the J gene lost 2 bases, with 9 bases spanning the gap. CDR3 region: CASSADSNTGELFF. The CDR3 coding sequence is TGTGCCAGCAGCGCAGACAGCAACACCGGGGAGCTGTTTTTT.

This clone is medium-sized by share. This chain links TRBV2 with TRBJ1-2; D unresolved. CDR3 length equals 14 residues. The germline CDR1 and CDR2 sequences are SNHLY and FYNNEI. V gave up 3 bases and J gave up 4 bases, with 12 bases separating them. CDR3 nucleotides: TGTGCCAGCAGTGACCGGACCTCGGGCTATGGCTACACCTTC. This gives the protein CASSDRTSGYGYTF.

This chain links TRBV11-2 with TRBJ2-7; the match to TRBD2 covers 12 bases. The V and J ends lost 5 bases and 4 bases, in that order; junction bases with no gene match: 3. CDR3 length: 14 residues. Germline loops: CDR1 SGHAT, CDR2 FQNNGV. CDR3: CASSPTSGSYEQYF. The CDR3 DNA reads TGTGCCAGCAGCCCGACTAGCGGGAGTTACGAGCAGTACTTC. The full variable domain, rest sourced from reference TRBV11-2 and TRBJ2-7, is EAGVAQSPRYKIIEKRQSVAFWCNPISGHATLYWYQQILGQGPKLLIQFQNNGVVDDSQLPKDRFSAERLKGVDSTLKIQPAKLEDSAVYLCASSPTSGSYEQYFGPGTRLTVT.

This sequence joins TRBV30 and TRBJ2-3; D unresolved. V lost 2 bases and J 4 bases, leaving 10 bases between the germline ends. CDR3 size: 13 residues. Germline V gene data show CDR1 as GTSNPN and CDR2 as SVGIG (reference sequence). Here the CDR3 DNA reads TGTGCCTGGAGTCGTTATCGGGCAGATACGCAGTATTTT. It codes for CAWSRYRADTQYF.

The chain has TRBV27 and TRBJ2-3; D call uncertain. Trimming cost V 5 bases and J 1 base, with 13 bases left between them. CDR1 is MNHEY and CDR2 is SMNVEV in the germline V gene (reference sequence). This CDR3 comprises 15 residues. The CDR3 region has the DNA TGTGCCAGCAGTCCCGCGACCTATCGCACAGATACGCAGTATTTT. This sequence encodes CASSPATYRTDTQYF.

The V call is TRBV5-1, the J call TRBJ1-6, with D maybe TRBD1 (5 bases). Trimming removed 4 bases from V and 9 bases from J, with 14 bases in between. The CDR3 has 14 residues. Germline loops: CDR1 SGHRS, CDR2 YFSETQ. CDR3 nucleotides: TGCGCCAGCAGCCCCGGGGACTTGAGTTCACCCCTCCACTTT. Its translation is CASSPGDLSSPLHF.

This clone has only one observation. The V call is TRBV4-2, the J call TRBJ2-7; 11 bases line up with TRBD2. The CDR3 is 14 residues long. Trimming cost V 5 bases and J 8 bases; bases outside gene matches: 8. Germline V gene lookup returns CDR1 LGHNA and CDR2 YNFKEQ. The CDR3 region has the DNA TGTGCCAGCAGCTTACCGGGACTAGCGGCTCAGCAGTACTTC. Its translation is CASSLPGLAAQQYF.

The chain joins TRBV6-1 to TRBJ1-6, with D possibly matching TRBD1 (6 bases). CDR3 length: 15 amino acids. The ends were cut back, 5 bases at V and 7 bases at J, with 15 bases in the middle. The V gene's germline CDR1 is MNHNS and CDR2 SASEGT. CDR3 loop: CASSLGGAGNSPLHF. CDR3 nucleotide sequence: TGTGCCAGCAGTTTAGGGGGTGCGGGGAATTCACCCCTCCACTTT.

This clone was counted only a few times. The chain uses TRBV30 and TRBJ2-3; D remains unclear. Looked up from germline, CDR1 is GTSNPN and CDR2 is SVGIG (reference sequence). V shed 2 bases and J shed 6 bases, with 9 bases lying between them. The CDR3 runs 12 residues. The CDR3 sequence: CAWSPRMDTQYF. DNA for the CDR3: TGTGCCTGGAGTCCCCGCATGGATACGCAGTATTTT.

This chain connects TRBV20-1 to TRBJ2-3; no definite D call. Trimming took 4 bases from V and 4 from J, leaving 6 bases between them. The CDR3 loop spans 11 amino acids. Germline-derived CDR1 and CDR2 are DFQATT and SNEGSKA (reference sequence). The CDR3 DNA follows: TGCAGTGCTACCCTTGCAGATACGCAGTATTTT. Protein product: CSATLADTQYF.

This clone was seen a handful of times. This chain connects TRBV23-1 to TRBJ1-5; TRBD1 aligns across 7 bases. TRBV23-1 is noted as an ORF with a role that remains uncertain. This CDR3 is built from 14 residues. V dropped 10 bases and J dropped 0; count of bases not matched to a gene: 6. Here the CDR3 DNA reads TGCGCCATGGGGACAGAGAATAGCAATCAGCCCCAGCATTTT. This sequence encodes CAMGTENSNQPQHF.

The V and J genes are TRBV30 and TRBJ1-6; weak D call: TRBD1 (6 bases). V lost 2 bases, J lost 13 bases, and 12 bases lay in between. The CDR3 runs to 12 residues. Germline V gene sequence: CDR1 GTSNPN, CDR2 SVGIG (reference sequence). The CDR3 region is CAWSLSQGPLHF. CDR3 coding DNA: TGTGCCTGGAGTCTTAGTCAGGGGCCCCTCCACTTT.

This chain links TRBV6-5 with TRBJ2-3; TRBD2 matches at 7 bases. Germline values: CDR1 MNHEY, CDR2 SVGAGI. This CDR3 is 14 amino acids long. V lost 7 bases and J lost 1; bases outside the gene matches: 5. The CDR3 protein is CASNDAGGTDTQYF. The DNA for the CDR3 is TGTGCCAGCAATGACGCGGGGGGCACAGATACGCAGTATTTT.

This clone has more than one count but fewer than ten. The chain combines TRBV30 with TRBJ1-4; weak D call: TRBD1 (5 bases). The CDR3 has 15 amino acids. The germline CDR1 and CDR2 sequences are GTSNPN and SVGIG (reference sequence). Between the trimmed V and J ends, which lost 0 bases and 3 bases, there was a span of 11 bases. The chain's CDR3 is CAWSVKGRANEKLFF. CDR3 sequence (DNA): TGTGCCTGGAGTGTGAAGGGGCGGGCTAATGAAAAACTGTTTTTT.

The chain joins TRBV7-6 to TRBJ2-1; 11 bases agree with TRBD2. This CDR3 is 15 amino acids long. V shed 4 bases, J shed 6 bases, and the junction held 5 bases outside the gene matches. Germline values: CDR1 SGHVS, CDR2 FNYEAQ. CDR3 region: CASSSLAGAGNEQFF. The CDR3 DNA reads TGTGCCAGCAGCTCACTAGCGGGAGCTGGCAATGAGCAGTTCTTC.

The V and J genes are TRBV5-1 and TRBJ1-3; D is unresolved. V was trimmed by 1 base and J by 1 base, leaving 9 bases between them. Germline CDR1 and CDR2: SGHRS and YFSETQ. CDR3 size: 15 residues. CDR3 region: CASSLQSASGNTIYF. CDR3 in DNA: TGCGCCAGCAGCTTGCAGTCCGCTTCTGGAAACACCATATATTTT.

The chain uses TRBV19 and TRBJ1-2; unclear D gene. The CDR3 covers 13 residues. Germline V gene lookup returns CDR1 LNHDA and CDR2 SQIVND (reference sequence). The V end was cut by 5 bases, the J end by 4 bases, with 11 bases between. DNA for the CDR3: TGTGCCAGTAGTTTCGGTCCAGGCTATGGCTACACCTTC. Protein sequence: CASSFGPGYGYTF.

CDR3 region: CASSFGELFF. The DNA of the CDR3 is TGTGCCAGCAGTTTCGGGGAGCTGTTTTTT. The chain employs TRBV2 and TRBJ2-2; D is unresolved. The CDR3 loop spans 10 amino acids. Per germline, CDR1 SNHLY and CDR2 FYNNEI. Trimming stripped 5 bases from V and 7 bases from J, with 2 bases between.

CDR3 DNA: TGCGCCAGCAGTCCCAGTAGGACTGAAGCTTTCTTT. Protein product: CASSPSRTEAFF. This rearrangement joins TRBV5-1 to TRBJ1-1; D not resolved. Germline values: CDR1 SGHRS, CDR2 YFSETQ. The CDR3 is 12 residues long. The V end lost 5 bases, the J end lost 5 bases, and 10 bases lay between the germline ends.

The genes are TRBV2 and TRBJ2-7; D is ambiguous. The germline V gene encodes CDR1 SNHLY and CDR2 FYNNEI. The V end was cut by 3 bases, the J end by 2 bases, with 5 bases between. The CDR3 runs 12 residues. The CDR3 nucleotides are TGTGCCAGCAGTGAGACTGCCTACGAGCAGTACTTC. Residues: CASSETAYEQYF.

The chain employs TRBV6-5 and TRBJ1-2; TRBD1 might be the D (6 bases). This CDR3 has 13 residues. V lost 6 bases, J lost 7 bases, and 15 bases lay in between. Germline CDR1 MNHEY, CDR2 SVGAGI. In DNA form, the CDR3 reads TGTGCCAGCAGAGACACAGGGTTCGCTGGCTACACCTTC. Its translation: CASRDTGFAGYTF.

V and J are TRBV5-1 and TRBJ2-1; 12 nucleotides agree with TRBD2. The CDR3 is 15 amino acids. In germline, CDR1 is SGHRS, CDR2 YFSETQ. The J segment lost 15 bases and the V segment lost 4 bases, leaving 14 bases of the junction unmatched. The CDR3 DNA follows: TGCGCCAGCAGCCCCGATCCGGGACTAGCGGGCTCTCGGTTCTTC. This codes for CASSPDPGLAGSRFF.

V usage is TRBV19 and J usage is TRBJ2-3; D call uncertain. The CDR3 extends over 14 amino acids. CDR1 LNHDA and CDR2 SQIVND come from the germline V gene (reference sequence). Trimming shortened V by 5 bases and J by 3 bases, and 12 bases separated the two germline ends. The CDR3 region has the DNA TGTGCCAGTAGTTGGTTAATCAGGACAGATACGCAGTATTTT. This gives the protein CASSWLIRTDTQYF.

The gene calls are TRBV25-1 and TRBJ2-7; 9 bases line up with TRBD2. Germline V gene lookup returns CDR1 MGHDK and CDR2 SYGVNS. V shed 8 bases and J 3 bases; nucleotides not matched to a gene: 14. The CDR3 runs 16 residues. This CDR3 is CASSPAGGEGYYEQYF. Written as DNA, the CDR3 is TGTGCCAGCTCCCCTGCGGGGGGGGAGGGCTACTACGAGCAGTACTTC.

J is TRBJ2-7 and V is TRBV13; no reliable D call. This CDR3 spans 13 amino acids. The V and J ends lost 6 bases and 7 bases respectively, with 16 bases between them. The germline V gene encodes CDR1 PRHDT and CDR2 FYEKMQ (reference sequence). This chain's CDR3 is CASRISYAGEQYF. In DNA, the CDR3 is TGTGCCAGCAGGATTAGTTACGCCGGGGAGCAGTACTTC.

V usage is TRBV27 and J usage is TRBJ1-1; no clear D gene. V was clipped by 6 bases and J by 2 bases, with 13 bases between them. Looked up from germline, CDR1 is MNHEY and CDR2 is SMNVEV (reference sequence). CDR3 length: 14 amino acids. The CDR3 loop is CASRNPGLNTEAFF. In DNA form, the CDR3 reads TGTGCCAGCAGAAACCCGGGCCTCAACACTGAAGCTTTCTTT.

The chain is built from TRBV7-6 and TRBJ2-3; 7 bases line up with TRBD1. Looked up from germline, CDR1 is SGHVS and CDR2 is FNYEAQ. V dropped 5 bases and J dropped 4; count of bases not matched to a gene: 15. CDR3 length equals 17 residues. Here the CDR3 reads CASSLGPRQGRADTQYF. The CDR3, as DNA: TGTGCCAGCAGCCTTGGGCCCCGACAGGGTAGGGCAGATACGCAGTATTTT.